Listed below are T cell receptor beta chains from one sample, sequenced in a study of shared T cell receptors in the human thymus. The repertoire was sequenced with immunoSEQ multiplex PCR; TCRdb's copy has only in-frame clones and lacks some. Seen here are 640,000 or so clones, roughly 86% observed once, and the top ten hold about 0.0094%. These data were likewise used in another study, on human thymus T cells.

Input material: thymocytes. The receptors stem from a boy under two years old with a congenital heart defect. Both conserved end residues are part of each CDR3. The D gene is left open where the match is weak. Size tells how often a clone was seen (once, few, many) or the class of an expanded clone, and some rows leave it out.

size | J | D | V | CDR3 | DNA
NA | TRBJ2-7 | NA | TRBV5-6 | CASSFDQGPPYEQYF | TGTGCCAGCAGCTTCGATCAGGGTCCTCCCTACGAGCAGTACTTC
few | TRBJ2-1 | NA | TRBV28 | CASKIGALQHNEQFF | TGTGCCAGCAAAATAGGAGCGCTTCAACACAATGAGCAGTTCTTC
NA | TRBJ2-7 | NA | TRBV11-2 | CASSLTQPPAGPTYEQYF | TGTGCCAGCAGCTTAACCCAGCCCCCCGCGGGGCCGACCTACGAGCAGTACTTC
NA | TRBJ2-1 | TRBD1 | TRBV14 | CASSQGWQGVERGPPYEQFF | TGTGCCAGCAGCCAAGGATGGCAGGGGGTCGAGCGCGGGCCCCCCTATGAGCAGTTCTTC
NA | TRBJ2-7 | TRBD1 | TRBV2 | CASRVDRACHEQYF | TGTGCCAGCAGGGTAGACAGGGCCTGTCACGAGCAGTACTTC
NA | TRBJ1-5 | NA | TRBV19 | CASSTTVHLPPQHF | TGTGCCAGTAGTACCACAGTCCACTTACCGCCCCAGCATTTT
NA | TRBJ1-2 | NA | TRBV5-6 | CASSHRVGYTF | TGTGCCAGCAGCCACAGGGTTGGCTACACCTTC
NA | TRBJ2-2 | TRBD1 | TRBV5-1 | CASSRDRGLHGELFF | TGCGCCAGCAGCAGAGACAGGGGGCTTCACGGGGAGCTGTTTTTT
once | TRBJ1-4 | NA | TRBV28 | CASSRGTDEKLFF | TGTGCCAGCAGCCGCGGGACGGATGAAAAACTGTTTTTT
NA | TRBJ2-1 | TRBD2 | TRBV15 | CATSREGLAGGRGYNEQFF | TGTGCCACCAGCAGAGAGGGGCTAGCGGGGGGGCGAGGGTACAATGAGCAGTTCTTC
NA | TRBJ2-1 | TRBD2 | TRBV2 | CASSETWLAGYNEQFF | TGTGCCAGCAGTGAGACGTGGCTAGCGGGTTACAATGAGCAGTTCTTC
NA | TRBJ2-5 | TRBD1 | TRBV5-1 | CASSCETDKGQPQETQYF | TGCGCCAGCAGCTGCGAGACGGACAAGGGACAGCCCCAAGAGACCCAGTACTTC
NA | TRBJ2-7 | TRBD2 | TRBV4-3 | CASSRGAGGYDEQYF | TGCGCCAGCAGCCGGGGAGCGGGAGGTTATGACGAGCAGTACTTC
NA | TRBJ1-1 | TRBD1 | TRBV15 | CATSRDLDLGQGGTEAFF | TGTGCCACCAGCAGAGATTTAGACCTCGGACAGGGAGGCACTGAAGCTTTCTTT
NA | TRBJ2-7 | NA | TRBV5-8 | CASSFISGIGCSYEQYF | TGTGCCAGCAGCTTCATTAGCGGTATAGGGTGCTCCTACGAGCAGTACTTC
NA | TRBJ1-2 | NA | TRBV27 | CASSLSGPKQGTWPYGYTF | TGTGCCAGCAGTTTATCTGGACCGAAACAGGGTACATGGCCCTATGGCTACACCTTC
NA | TRBJ2-5 | NA | TRBV6-1 | CASSERHGQGQETQYF | TGTGCCAGCAGTGAAAGGCACGGGCAGGGACAAGAGACCCAGTACTTC
NA | TRBJ1-1 | TRBD1 | TRBV19 | CASTNEGQGAVNTEAFF | TGTGCCAGTACAAACGAGGGGCAGGGGGCAGTGAACACTGAAGCTTTCTTT
NA | TRBJ1-3 | TRBD1 | TRBV18 | CASSPGDRGDGNTIYF | TGTGCCAGCTCACCGGGGGACAGGGGGGATGGAAACACCATATATTTT
NA | TRBJ2-7 | TRBD1 | TRBV2 | CAKRAKQGADEQYF | TGTGCCAAGAGAGCCAAACAGGGGGCGGACGAGCAGTACTTC
NA | TRBJ2-5 | NA | TRBV9 | CASSATTEETQYF | TGTGCCAGCAGCGCCACCACCGAGGAGACCCAGTACTTC
NA | TRBJ1-6 | TRBD1 | TRBV7-3 | CASSLSGRGLDSPLHF | TGTGCCAGCAGCTTATCCGGCAGGGGGCTTGATTCACCCCTCCACTTT
NA | TRBJ2-7 | TRBD1 | TRBV29-1 | CSVPGTGETESYEQYF | TGCAGCGTGCCTGGGACAGGGGAAACCGAATCCTACGAGCAGTACTTC
NA | TRBJ2-7 | NA | TRBV6-1 | CASSVELSEQYF | TGTGCCAGCAGTGTAGAGCTGAGCGAGCAGTACTTC
once | TRBJ2-7 | NA | TRBV7-8 | CASSSGGGRSYEQYF | TGTGCCAGCAGCTCAGGGGGCGGGAGATCCTACGAGCAGTACTTC
NA | TRBJ2-5 | NA | TRBV6-1 | CASSERVRGQETQYF | TGTGCCAGCAGTGAAAGAGTGCGGGGTCAAGAGACCCAGTACTTC
NA | TRBJ2-1 | NA | TRBV4-1 | CASSHQGLYNEQFF | TGCGCCAGCAGCCACCAGGGGCTCTACAATGAGCAGTTCTTC
NA | TRBJ1-2 | NA | TRBV5-6 | CASSTQGSGYGYTF | TGTGCCAGCAGCACGCAGGGTAGTGGATATGGCTACACCTTC
NA | TRBJ2-7 | TRBD1 | TRBV7-2 | CASSSGTGTTYEQYF | TGTGCCAGCAGCTCCGGGACAGGGACAACCTACGAGCAGTACTTC
NA | TRBJ2-7 | NA | TRBV4-3 | CASSQDRGLKYEQYF | TGCGCCAGCAGCCAAGATAGAGGACTGAAGTACGAGCAGTACTTC
NA | TRBJ2-3 | NA | TRBV18 | CASYSPGVGDTQYF | TGTGCCAGCTACTCTCCTGGAGTCGGGGATACGCAGTATTTT
NA | TRBJ1-2 | TRBD1 | TRBV27 | CASRPRDSLFYGYTF | TGTGCCAGCAGGCCACGGGACAGCTTATTCTATGGCTACACCTTC
NA | TRBJ2-7 | NA | TRBV11-2 | CASSFYTYEQYF | TGTGCCAGCAGCTTCTATACCTACGAGCAGTACTTC
NA | TRBJ1-5 | TRBD1 | TRBV28 | CASSLPGQGGQPQHF | TGTGCCAGCAGCCTACCTGGACAGGGGGGTCAGCCCCAGCATTTT
once | TRBJ2-7 | NA | TRBV12-2 | CASRTSRQGHPDYEQYF | TGTGCAAGTCGCACCTCCAGACAGGGTCACCCGGACTACGAGCAGTACTTC
NA | TRBJ2-1 | TRBD2 | TRBV28 | CASSPSLSGRTYNEQFF | TGTGCCAGCAGTCCGTCCCTTAGCGGGAGAACCTACAATGAGCAGTTCTTC